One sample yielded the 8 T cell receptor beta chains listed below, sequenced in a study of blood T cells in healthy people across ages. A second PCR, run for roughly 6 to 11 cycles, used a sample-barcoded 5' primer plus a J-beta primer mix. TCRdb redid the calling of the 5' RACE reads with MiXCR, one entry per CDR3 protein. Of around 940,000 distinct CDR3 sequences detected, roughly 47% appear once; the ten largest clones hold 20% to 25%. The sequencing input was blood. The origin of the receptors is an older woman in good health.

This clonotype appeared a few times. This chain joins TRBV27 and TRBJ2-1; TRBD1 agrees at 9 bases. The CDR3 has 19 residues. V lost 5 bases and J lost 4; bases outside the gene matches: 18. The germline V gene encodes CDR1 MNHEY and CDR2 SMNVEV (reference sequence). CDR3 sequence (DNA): TGTGCCAGCAGTCGTATAACAGGGGGCTCTCCCCTTCCGTACAATGAGCAGTTCTTC. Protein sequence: CASSRITGGSPLPYNEQFF.

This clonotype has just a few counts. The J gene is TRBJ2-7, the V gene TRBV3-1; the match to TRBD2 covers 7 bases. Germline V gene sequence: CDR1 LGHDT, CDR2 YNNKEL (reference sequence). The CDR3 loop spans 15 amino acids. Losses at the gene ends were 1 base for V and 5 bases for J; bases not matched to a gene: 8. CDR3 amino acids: CASSQGIGRRNEQYF. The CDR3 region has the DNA TGTGCCAGCAGCCAAGGAATCGGGAGGAGAAACGAGCAGTACTTC.

The DNA of the CDR3 is TGTGCCAGCAGCGTCGGTGGGAGCCCAGATACGCAGTATTTT. This sequence encodes CASSVGGSPDTQYF. This rearrangement joins TRBV5-6 to TRBJ2-3; possible D gene TRBD2, 5 bases. Trimming removed 4 bases at V and 4 bases at J, with 13 bases between. In germline, CDR1 is SGHDT, CDR2 YYEEEE. The CDR3 loop spans 14 amino acids.

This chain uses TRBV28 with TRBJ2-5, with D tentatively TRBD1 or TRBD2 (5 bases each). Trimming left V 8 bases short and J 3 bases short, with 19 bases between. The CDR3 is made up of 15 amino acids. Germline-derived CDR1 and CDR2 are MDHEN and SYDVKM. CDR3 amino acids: CASATGRVYKETQYF. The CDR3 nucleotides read TGTGCCAGCGCAACGGGGCGGGTATATAAAGAGACCCAGTACTTC.

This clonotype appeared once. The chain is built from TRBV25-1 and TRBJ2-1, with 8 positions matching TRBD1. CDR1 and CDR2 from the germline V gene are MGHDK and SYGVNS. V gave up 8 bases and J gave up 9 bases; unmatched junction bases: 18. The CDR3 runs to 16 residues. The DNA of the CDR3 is TGTGCCAGCGATACTGGTGGTGGACAGGGTTACGGTGAGCAGTTCTTC. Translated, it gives CASDTGGGQGYGEQFF.

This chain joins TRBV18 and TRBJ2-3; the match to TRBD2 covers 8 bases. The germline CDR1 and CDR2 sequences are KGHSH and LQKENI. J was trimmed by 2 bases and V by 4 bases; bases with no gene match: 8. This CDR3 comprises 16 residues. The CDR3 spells CASSQSTSGTTDTQYF. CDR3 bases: TGTGCCAGCTCACAGAGTACTAGCGGAACCACAGATACGCAGTATTTT.

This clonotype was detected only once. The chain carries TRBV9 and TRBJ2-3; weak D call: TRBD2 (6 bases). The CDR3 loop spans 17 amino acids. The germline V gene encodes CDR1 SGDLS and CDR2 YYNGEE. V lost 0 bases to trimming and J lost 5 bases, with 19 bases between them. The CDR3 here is CASSVEVKGLRGDTQYF. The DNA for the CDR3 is TGTGCCAGCAGCGTAGAGGTGAAGGGACTGCGGGGAGATACGCAGTATTTT.

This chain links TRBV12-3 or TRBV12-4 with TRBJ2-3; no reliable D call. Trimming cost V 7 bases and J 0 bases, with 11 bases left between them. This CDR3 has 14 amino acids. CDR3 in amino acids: CASKTILSTDTQYF. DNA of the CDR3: TGTGCCAGCAAGACCATCCTTAGCACAGATACGCAGTATTTT.